The 21 T cell receptor beta chains given below trace back to one sample, sequenced in a study of Ad26.COV2.S vaccination and SARS-CoV-2 variants. Noted treatment: 19 received Ad26.COV2.S at low or high dose, single or two shots; roughly five received placebo; per-sample allocation not given. Collection of samples fell on day 63 after the first vaccine or placebo injection. TCRdb's copy holds only in-frame clones and misses some; the assay was immunoSEQ multiplex PCR. The sample contains a few hundred thousand clones, approximately 92% of which appear only once. The material sequenced was peripheral blood, taken in a trial of Ad26.COV2.S vaccine versus placebo. These receptors all come from a person between 18 and 65 years old who received the Ad26.COV2.S COVID-19 vaccine or a placebo.

The V and J genes are TRBV21-1 and TRBJ1-2; TRBD1, the D gene given by the table, was not confirmed from the DNA. TRBV21-1 counts as a pseudogene. The CDR3 is made up of 20 amino acids. The CDR3 nucleotides are TGTGCCAGCAGCATAACCACCCGGGACAGAGCTCACCACTACGTCTATGGCTACACCTTC. Its translation is CASSITTRDRAHHYVYGYTF.

The rearrangement uses TRBV29-1 and TRBJ1-1, with D unclear. V was pared by 1 base and J by 2 bases, with 2 bases between. The germline CDR1 and CDR2 sequences are SQVTM and ANQGSEA. CDR3 size: 11 residues. The CDR3 loop is CSVEANTEAFF. The CDR3 nucleotides are TGCAGCGTTGAAGCAAACACTGAAGCTTTCTTT.

In its sample, this clone was seen many times. The J gene is TRBJ1-6, the V gene TRBV9; unclear D gene. Trimming cost V 3 bases and J 7 bases, with 11 bases left between them. The CDR3 contains 14 residues. Germline V gene sequence: CDR1 SGDLS, CDR2 YYNGEE. The CDR3, as DNA: TGTGCCAGCAGCGCCTCGGCCGTGAATTCACCCCTCCACTTT. Protein sequence: CASSASAVNSPLHF.

The rearrangement links TRBV7-2 to TRBJ1-3, with 8 bases that match TRBD1. Germline CDR1 and CDR2: SGHTA and FQGNSA. J lost 4 bases, V lost 1 base, and 9 bases had no gene match. The CDR3 is 17 amino acids. This chain's CDR3 is CASSLVAAGGAGNTIYF. The CDR3 coding sequence is TGTGCCAGCAGCTTAGTAGCGGCAGGGGGCGCGGGAAACACCATATATTTT.

The chain uses TRBV19 and TRBJ1-6; D is uncertain. CDR1 LNHDA and CDR2 SQIVND come from the germline V gene (reference sequence). CDR3 length: 17 residues. Trimming left V 0 bases short and J 0 bases short, with 9 bases between. The CDR3 protein is CASSIDRRASYNSPLHF. The DNA of the CDR3 is TGTGCCAGTAGTATAGACCGACGTGCCTCCTATAATTCACCCCTCCACTTT.

This chain joins TRBV5-1 and TRBJ2-5; D may be TRBD1 or TRBD2 (6 bases each). Germline V gives CDR1 SGHRS, CDR2 YFSETQ. V was pared by 1 base and J by 2 bases, with 15 bases between. The CDR3 contains 16 residues. CDR3 sequence (DNA): TGCGCCAGCAGCTTGTCGCCGGGGGCCGATCAAGAGACCCAGTACTTC. Translated, it gives CASSLSPGADQETQYF. Together with reference TRBV5-1 and TRBJ2-5, the CDR3 gives the full variable domain: KAGVTQTPRYLIKTRGQQVTLSCSPISGHRSVSWYQQTPGQGLQFLFEYFSETQRNKGNFPGRFSGRQFSNSRSEMNVSTLELGDSALYLCASSLSPGADQETQYFGPGTRLLVL.

The rearrangement joins TRBV2 to TRBJ1-2; D possibly corresponds to TRBD1 (5 bases). The CDR3 length is 14 residues. CDR1 is SNHLY, CDR2 FYNNEI, per germline. V lost 6 bases and J lost 4, with 15 bases in between. Here the CDR3 DNA reads TGTGCCAGCAGGGATTCGGGGGGATTCTATGGCTACACCTTC. Encoded protein: CASRDSGGFYGYTF.

Here the CDR3 reads CASSLPLLGSYEQYF. In DNA, the CDR3 is TGTGCCAGCAGCTTACCCCTCCTAGGCTCCTACGAGCAGTACTTC. The V and J genes are TRBV11-2 and TRBJ2-7; D gene uncertain. This CDR3 comprises 15 residues. The V end was cut by 2 bases, the J end by 0 bases, with 11 bases between. Looked up from germline, CDR1 is SGHAT and CDR2 is FQNNGV.

V and J are TRBV27 and TRBJ2-2; no clear D. In germline, CDR1 is MNHEY, CDR2 SMNVEV (reference sequence). The CDR3 runs 16 residues. With 3 bases removed from V and 0 bases from J, the gap between germline ends came to 11 bases. CDR3 amino acids: CASSFSTQANTGELFF. In nucleotides, the CDR3 is TGTGCCAGCAGTTTTTCCACTCAAGCGAACACCGGGGAGCTGTTTTTT.

This rearrangement joins TRBV28 to TRBJ2-3; 9 positions agree with TRBD2. Germline assignment: CDR1 MDHEN and CDR2 SYDVKM. The length of the CDR3 is 16 residues. Losses at the gene ends were 3 bases for V and 2 bases for J; bases not matched to a gene: 6. CDR3 coding DNA: TGTGCCAGCAGTTTCGGGACTAGCCTAAACACAGATACGCAGTATTTT. Translating it yields CASSFGTSLNTDTQYF.

The rearrangement links TRBV5-1 to TRBJ2-5; TRBD2 matches at 11 bases. The CDR3 contains 15 residues. The germline V gene encodes CDR1 SGHRS and CDR2 YFSETQ. The junction had 4 bases not matched to a gene; V was cut back by 4 bases and J by 2 bases. The chain's CDR3 is CASSTSSGGQETQYF. DNA for the CDR3: TGCGCCAGCAGCACCTCTAGCGGGGGGCAAGAGACCCAGTACTTC.

The chain uses TRBV28 and TRBJ1-3; D call uncertain. Germline V gives CDR1 MDHEN, CDR2 SYDVKM. The CDR3 has 16 amino acids. V gave up 6 bases and J gave up 0 bases, with 15 bases separating them. The DNA of the CDR3 is TGTGCCAGCAGCCTGGATGGCACTCTCTCTGGAAACACCATATATTTT. Translating it yields CASSLDGTLSGNTIYF.

In its sample, this clone was seen once. The CDR3 protein is CASSEQGPTTYEQYF. DNA for the CDR3: TGTGCCAGCAGCGAACAGGGGCCCACTACTTACGAGCAGTACTTC. The chain carries TRBV28 and TRBJ2-7, with 7 bases identical to TRBD1. Trimming cost V 6 bases and J 4 bases; bases outside gene matches: 12. Germline CDR1 MDHEN, CDR2 SYDVKM. The CDR3 extends over 15 amino acids. Drawing the rest from reference TRBV28 and TRBJ2-7, the complete variable domain is DVKVTQSSRYLVKRTGEKVFLECVQDMDHENMFWYRQDPGLGLRLIYFSYDVKMKEKGDIPEGYSVSREKKERFSLILESASTNQTSMYLCASSEQGPTTYEQYFGPGTRLTVT.

The V and J genes are TRBV10-1 and TRBJ2-1, with 9 bases identical to TRBD2. The CDR3 is made up of 17 amino acids. After removal of 2 bases from V and 4 bases from J, the junction contained 9 bases not matched to a gene. The germline gives CDR1 WNHNN, CDR2 SYGVQD (reference sequence). DNA of the CDR3: TGCGCCAGCAGTGAGAACGTAGCGGGGGTTCTTTACAATGAGCAGTTCTTC. Protein product: CASSENVAGVLYNEQFF.

The gene calls are TRBV4-1 and TRBJ2-3, with D unclear. This CDR3 has 13 amino acids. The V and J ends lost 4 bases and 6 bases respectively, with 11 bases between them. Germline V gene lookup returns CDR1 MGHRA and CDR2 YSYEKL. CDR3 amino acids: CASSPLGGDTQYF. The CDR3 DNA reads as TGCGCCAGCAGCCCCCTAGGTGGGGATACGCAGTATTTT.

The V gene is TRBV7-9, the J gene TRBJ2-3, with D tentatively TRBD1 (6 bases). Trimming removed 10 bases at V and 2 bases at J, with 13 bases between. Germline V gives CDR1 SEHNR, CDR2 FQNEAQ (reference sequence). The CDR3 runs 13 residues. The CDR3 loop reads CATHRENTDTQYF. Written as DNA, the CDR3 is TGTGCCACTCACAGGGAAAACACAGATACGCAGTATTTT. Looking up the rest from reference TRBV7-9 and TRBJ2-3 gives the full variable domain: DTGVSQNPRHKITKRGQNVTFRCDPISEHNRLYWYRQTLGQGPEFLTYFQNEAQLEKSRLLSDRFSAERPKGSFSTLEIQRTEQGDSAMYLCATHRENTDTQYFGPGTRLTVL.

The rearrangement joins TRBV19 to TRBJ1-1, with D maybe TRBD1 (5 bases). V shed 1 base and J shed 5 bases, with 11 bases lying between them. The germline V gene has CDR1 LNHDA and CDR2 SQIVND (reference sequence). The CDR3 consists of 14 residues. The CDR3 region has the DNA TGTGCCAGTAGTATAGTCGCAGGGCGGACTGAAGCTTTCTTT. Its translation is CASSIVAGRTEAFF.

With regard to this clone: Other nucleotide sequences in the sample specify the same CDR3. The chain uses TRBV5-4 and TRBJ2-3; D gene unclear. This CDR3 is built from 14 residues. CDR1 is SGHNT, CDR2 YYREEE, per germline (reference sequence). V was cut by 0 bases and J by 0 bases, with 5 bases left in between. CDR3 sequence reads: CASSLGGSTDTQYF. CDR3 DNA sequence: TGTGCCAGCAGCTTGGGGGGTAGCACAGATACGCAGTATTTT.

The chain links TRBV18 to TRBJ2-1, with 8 bases identical to TRBD2. Germline trimming cut 4 bases from V and 8 bases from J; bases unmatched to any gene: 10. This CDR3 comprises 15 residues. Germline V gene sequence: CDR1 KGHSH, CDR2 LQKENI. This chain's CDR3 is CASSRAVGGADEQFF. CDR3 nucleotides: TGTGCCAGCTCACGGGCCGTCGGGGGGGCTGATGAGCAGTTCTTC.

V gene TRBV19 combines with J gene TRBJ2-4; D may match TRBD1 or TRBD2 (6 bases each). V was trimmed by 0 bases and J by 4 bases, leaving 13 bases between them. The germline gives CDR1 LNHDA, CDR2 SQIVND (reference sequence). The CDR3 sequence is 16 residues long. CDR3 loop: CASSIDYPGAKNIQYF. In DNA form, the CDR3 reads TGTGCCAGTAGTATAGATTATCCGGGGGCAAAAAACATTCAGTACTTC.

This clone was observed a few times. The V and J genes are TRBV6-2 or TRBV6-3 and TRBJ2-7; no reliable D call. Germline CDR1 reads MNHEY; CDR2 reads SVGEGT. This CDR3 region has 11 residues. With 2 bases removed from V and 5 bases from J, the gap between germline ends came to 4 bases. CDR3 sequence (DNA): TGTGCCAGCAGTTACAGGAACGAGCAGTACTTC. Translating gives CASSYRNEQYF.